The present T cell receptor (beta chain) was sequenced within a study of shared clonotypes between healthy human individuals. The CDR3 is 13 amino acids. Germline V lookup: CDR1 LNHNV, CDR2 YYDKDF (reference sequence). The J segment lost 4 bases and the V segment lost 5 bases, leaving 1 base of the junction unmatched. The table came from immunoSEQ multiplex PCR; TCRdb's copy has only in-frame clones and leaves some out. The table records about 680,000 clones, around 90% of them present only once. The naive CD8 population came from CD45RO-negative cells selected for CCR7, without terminally differentiated effector memory CD45RA+ cells.

The sequence was obtained from a man between 25 and 39 years old in good health. The J gene is TRBJ2-3, the V gene TRBV15; 9 nucleotides match TRBD2. The specimen sequenced was naive CD8+ T cells sorted from blood. The CDR3 DNA is TGTGCCACCAGCGGGACTAGCTCAGATACGCAGTATTTT. Translated: CATSGTSSDTQYF.